This T cell receptor beta chain is from a study of shared clonotypes between healthy human individuals. Germline values: CDR1 MDHEN, CDR2 SYDVKM. The length of the CDR3 is 15 residues. Trimming shortened V by 8 bases and J by 0 bases, and 16 bases separated the two germline ends. Points from the study as a whole: Clonotypes shared by all four donors outscored non-shared clonotypes in generation probability.

Each sample came from a Caucasian adult donor living in Nashville, Tennessee. Details on this clone: As yet, its antigen is unknown.

This table comes from immunoSEQ multiplex PCR, and its TCRdb copy is limited to in-frame clones, with some not included. The sample carries approximately 2.1 million clones, over 90% recorded once. The TCR originated in a man in his late teens or twenties in good health. Some clones in this sample may be carry-over from other donors' samples. The chain has TRBV28 and TRBJ1-1; D may be TRBD1 (5 bases). The sample was naive CD4+ T cells from PBMCs. The subset here: CD45RA+ positively selected. This CDR3 reads CASSPGGTMNTEAFF. For the CDR3, the DNA is TGTGCCAGCTCCCCGGGGGGGACCATGAACACTGAAGCTTTCTTT.